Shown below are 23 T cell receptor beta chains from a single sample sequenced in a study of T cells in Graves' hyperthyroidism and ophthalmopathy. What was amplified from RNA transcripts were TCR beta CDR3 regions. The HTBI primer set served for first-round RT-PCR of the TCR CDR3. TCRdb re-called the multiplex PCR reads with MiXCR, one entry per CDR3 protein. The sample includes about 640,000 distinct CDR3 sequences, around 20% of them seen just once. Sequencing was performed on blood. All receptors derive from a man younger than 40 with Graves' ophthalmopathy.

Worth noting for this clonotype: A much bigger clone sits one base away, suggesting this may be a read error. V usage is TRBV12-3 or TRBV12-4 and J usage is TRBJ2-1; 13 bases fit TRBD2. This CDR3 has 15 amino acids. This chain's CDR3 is CAGSTGGLAGNEQFF. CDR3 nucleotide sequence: TGTGCCGGCAGCACTGGGGGACTAGCGGGGAATGAGCAGTTCTTC.

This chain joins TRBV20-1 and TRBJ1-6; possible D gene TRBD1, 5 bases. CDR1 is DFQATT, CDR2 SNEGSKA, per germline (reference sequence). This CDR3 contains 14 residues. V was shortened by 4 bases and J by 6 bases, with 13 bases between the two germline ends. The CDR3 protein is CSATLTVVNSPLHF. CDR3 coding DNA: TGCAGTGCTACTCTGACAGTCGTTAATTCACCCCTCCACTTT.

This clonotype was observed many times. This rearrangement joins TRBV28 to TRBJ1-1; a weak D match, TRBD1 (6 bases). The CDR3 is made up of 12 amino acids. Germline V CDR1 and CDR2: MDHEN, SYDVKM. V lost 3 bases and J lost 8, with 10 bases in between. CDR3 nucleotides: TGTGCCAGCAGTTTGGTTGGACAGGAAGCTTTCTTT. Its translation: CASSLVGQEAFF.

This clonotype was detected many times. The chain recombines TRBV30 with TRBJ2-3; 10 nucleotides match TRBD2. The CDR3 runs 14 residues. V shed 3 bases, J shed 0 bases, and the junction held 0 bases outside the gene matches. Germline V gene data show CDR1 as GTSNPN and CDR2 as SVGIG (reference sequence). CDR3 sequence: CAWRTSGSTDTQYF. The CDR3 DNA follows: TGTGCCTGGAGGACTAGCGGGAGCACAGATACGCAGTATTTT.

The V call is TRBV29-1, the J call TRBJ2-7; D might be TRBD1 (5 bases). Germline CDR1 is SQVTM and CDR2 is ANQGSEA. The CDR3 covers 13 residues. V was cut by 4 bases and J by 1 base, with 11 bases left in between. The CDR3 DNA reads TGCAGCGTTGTCGAAGGGGATTCCTACGAGCAGTACTTC. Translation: CSVVEGDSYEQYF.

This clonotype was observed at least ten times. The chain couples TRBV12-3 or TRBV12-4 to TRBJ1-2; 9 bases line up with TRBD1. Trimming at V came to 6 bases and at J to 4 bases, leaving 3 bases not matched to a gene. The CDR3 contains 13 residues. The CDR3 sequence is CASSGQGSYGYTF. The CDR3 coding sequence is TGTGCCAGCAGCGGACAGGGGTCCTATGGCTACACCTTC.

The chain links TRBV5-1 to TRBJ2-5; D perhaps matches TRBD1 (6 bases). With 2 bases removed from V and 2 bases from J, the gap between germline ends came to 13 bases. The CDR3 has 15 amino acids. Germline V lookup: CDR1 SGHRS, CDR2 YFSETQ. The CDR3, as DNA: TGCGCCAGCAGCTTAACAGGGTTGGTTCAAGAGACCCAGTACTTC. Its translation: CASSLTGLVQETQYF.

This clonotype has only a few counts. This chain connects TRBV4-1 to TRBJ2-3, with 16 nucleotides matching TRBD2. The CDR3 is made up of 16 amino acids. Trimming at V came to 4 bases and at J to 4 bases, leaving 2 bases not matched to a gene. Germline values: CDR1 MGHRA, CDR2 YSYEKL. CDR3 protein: CASSPGTSGRADTQYF. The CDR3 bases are TGCGCCAGCAGCCCGGGGACTAGCGGGAGGGCAGATACGCAGTATTTT.

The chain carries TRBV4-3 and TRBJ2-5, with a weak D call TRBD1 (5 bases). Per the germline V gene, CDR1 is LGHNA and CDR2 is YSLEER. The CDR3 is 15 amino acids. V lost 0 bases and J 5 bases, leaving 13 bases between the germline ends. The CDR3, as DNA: TGCGCCAGCAGCCAAGATTGGGGCAGTGTCGAGACCCAGTACTTC. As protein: CASSQDWGSVETQYF.

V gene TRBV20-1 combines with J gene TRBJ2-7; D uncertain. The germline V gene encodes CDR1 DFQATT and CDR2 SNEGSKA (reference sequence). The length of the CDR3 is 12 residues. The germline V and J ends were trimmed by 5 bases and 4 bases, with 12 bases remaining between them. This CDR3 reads CSAPDRIYEQYF. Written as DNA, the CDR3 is TGCAGTGCTCCGGACCGGATTTACGAGCAGTACTTC.

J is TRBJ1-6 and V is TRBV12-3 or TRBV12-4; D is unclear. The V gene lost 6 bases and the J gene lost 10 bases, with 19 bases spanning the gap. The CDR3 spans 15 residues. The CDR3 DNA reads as TGTGCCAGCAGAGCCGGGATAGTACGGTACTCACCCCTCCACTTT. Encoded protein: CASRAGIVRYSPLHF.

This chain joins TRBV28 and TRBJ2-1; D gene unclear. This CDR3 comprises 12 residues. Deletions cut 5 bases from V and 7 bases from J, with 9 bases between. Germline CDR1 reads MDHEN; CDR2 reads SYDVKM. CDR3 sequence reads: CASSPVLNEQFF. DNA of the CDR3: TGTGCCAGCAGTCCCGTTTTAAATGAGCAGTTCTTC.

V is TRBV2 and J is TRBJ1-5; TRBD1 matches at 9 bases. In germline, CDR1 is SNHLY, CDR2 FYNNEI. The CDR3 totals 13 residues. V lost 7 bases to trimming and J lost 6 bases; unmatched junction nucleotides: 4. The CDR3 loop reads CASKGQGFQPQHF. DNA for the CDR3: TGTGCCAGCAAAGGACAGGGGTTTCAGCCCCAGCATTTT.

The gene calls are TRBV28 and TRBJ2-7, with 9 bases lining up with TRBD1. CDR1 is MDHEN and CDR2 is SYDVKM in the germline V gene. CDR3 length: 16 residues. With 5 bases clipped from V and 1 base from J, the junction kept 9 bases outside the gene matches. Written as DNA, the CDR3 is TGTGCCAGCAGTCCGACTCGGGACAGGGTGTCCTACGAGCAGTACTTC. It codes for CASSPTRDRVSYEQYF.

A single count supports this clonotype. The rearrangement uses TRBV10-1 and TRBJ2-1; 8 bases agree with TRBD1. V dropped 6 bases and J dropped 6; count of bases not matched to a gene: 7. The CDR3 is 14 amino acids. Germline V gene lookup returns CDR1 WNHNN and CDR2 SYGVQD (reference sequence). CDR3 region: CASSSGGSGNEQFF. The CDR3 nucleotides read TGCGCCAGCAGCTCAGGGGGCTCGGGCAATGAGCAGTTCTTC.

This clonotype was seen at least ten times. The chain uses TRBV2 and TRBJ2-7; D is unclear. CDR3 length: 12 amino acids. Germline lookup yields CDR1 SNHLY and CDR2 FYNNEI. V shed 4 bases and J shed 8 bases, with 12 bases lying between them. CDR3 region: CASSVPPRQQYF. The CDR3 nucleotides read TGTGCCAGCAGTGTCCCTCCTCGGCAGCAGTACTTC.

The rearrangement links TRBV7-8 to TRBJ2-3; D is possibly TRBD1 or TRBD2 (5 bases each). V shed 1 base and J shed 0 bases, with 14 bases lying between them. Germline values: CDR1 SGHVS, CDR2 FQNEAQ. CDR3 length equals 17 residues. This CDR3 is CASSLGPRGLSTDTQYF. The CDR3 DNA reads TGTGCCAGCAGCTTAGGCCCCCGGGGCTTAAGCACAGATACGCAGTATTTT.

The CDR3: CASSMRRGPSSPQHF. The CDR3 nucleotides read TGTGCCAGCAGCATGCGCAGGGGGCCCTCCAGCCCCCAGCATTTT. The rearrangement uses TRBV5-6 and TRBJ1-5; 8 nucleotides line up with TRBD1. Trimming took 4 bases from V and 10 from J; bases not matched to a gene: 13. This CDR3 spans 15 amino acids. Germline V gene data show CDR1 as SGHDT and CDR2 as YYEEEE.

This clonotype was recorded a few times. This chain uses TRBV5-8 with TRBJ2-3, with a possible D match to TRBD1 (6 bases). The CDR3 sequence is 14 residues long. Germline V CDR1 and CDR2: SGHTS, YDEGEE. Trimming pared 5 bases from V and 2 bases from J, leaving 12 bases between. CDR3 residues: CASSSGQPTDTQYF. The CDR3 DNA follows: TGTGCCAGCAGTTCTGGACAGCCCACAGATACGCAGTATTTT.

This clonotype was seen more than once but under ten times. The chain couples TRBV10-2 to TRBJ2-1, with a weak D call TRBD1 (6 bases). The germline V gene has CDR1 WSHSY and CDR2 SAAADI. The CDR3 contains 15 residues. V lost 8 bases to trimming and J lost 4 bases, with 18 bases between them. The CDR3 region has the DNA TGCGCCAGCCGTCGGGACACTTCGACTTACAATGAGCAGTTCTTC. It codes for CASRRDTSTYNEQFF.

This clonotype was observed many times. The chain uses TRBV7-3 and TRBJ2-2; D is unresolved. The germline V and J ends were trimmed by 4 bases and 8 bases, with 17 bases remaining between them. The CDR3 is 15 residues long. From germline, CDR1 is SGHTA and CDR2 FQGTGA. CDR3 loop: CASSSAPGSWGELFF. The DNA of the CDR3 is TGTGCCAGCAGCTCGGCGCCCGGTAGCTGGGGGGAGCTGTTTTTT.

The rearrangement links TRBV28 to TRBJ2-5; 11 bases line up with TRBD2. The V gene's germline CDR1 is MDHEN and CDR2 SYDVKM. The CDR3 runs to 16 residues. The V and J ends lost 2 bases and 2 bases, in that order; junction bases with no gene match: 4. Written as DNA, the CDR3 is TGTGCCAGCAGTTTAGTAGCGGGAGGGGGGCAAGAGACCCAGTACTTC. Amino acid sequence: CASSLVAGGGQETQYF.

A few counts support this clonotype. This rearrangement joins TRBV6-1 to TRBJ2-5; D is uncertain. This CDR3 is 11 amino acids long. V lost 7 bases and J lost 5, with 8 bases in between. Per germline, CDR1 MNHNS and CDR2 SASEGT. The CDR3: CASKLTETQYF. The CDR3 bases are TGTGCCAGCAAGCTCACGGAGACCCAGTACTTC.